A single sample is the source of the 27 T cell receptor beta chains below, sequenced in a study of blood T cell repertoires in COVID-19. Method: immunoSEQ multiplex PCR; TCRdb's copy keeps in-frame clones and lacks some. The sample contains roughly 100,000 clones, around nine tenths of which appear only once. Sequenced sample: peripheral blood. The receptor set was obtained from a man in his forties or fifties with active or convalescent COVID-19.

The rearrangement uses TRBV29-1 and TRBJ1-5; 9 bases align to TRBD1. This CDR3 contains 14 residues. Germline V gene lookup returns CDR1 SQVTM and CDR2 ANQGSEA. The junction had 5 bases not matched to a gene; V was cut back by 4 bases and J by 4 bases. For the CDR3, the DNA is TGCAGCGTTGCCTCCGGGACAGGGAATCAGCCCCAGCATTTT. Translation: CSVASGTGNQPQHF.

V and J are TRBV28 and TRBJ2-7; 10 nucleotides match TRBD1. The CDR3 has 14 amino acids. CDR1 MDHEN and CDR2 SYDVKM come from the germline V gene. The J segment lost 7 bases and the V segment lost 5 bases, leaving 8 bases of the junction unmatched. The CDR3 DNA reads TGTGCCAGCAGTGGGGGACAGGGGCGTCGTGAGCAGTACTTC. The encoded protein is CASSGGQGRREQYF.

The chain combines TRBV27 with TRBJ1-2; weak D call: TRBD1 (6 bases). Trimming pared 4 bases from V and 3 bases from J, leaving 15 bases between. Per the germline V gene, CDR1 is MNHEY and CDR2 is SMNVEV (reference sequence). The length of the CDR3 is 15 residues. CDR3 DNA sequence: TGTGCCAGCAGTTCCAAGGCCGGGACATACTATGGCTACACCTTC. Its translation: CASSSKAGTYYGYTF.

The chain is built from TRBV7-9 and TRBJ1-2; 7 bases line up with TRBD1. Germline V lookup: CDR1 SEHNR, CDR2 FQNEAQ (reference sequence). J lost 2 bases, V lost 5 bases, and 8 bases had no gene match. CDR3 size: 15 residues. CDR3 region: CASSPQDRRNYGYTF. DNA for the CDR3: TGTGCCAGCAGCCCCCAGGACAGGAGGAACTATGGCTACACCTTC.

The genes are TRBV24-1 and TRBJ2-2; 9 positions agree with TRBD1. The CDR3 is 14 amino acids. The V gene's germline CDR1 is KGHDR and CDR2 SFDVKD. V lost 7 bases, J lost 5 bases, and 4 bases stayed unmatched. The CDR3 bases are TGTGCCACCAGGGACAGGGGTTATACCGGGGAGCTGTTTTTT. This encodes CATRDRGYTGELFF.

The chain joins TRBV29-1 to TRBJ1-3; tentative D call: TRBD1 (5 bases). Germline assignment: CDR1 SQVTM and CDR2 ANQGSEA. V was cut by 7 bases and J by 0 bases, with 13 bases left in between. The CDR3 runs 14 residues. The chain's CDR3 is CSANGGGSGNTIYF. Here the CDR3 DNA reads TGCAGCGCCAACGGGGGGGGCTCTGGAAACACCATATATTTT.

This clone was observed a single time. The J gene is TRBJ1-6, the V gene TRBV4-1, with 9 bases identical to TRBD1. Germline V gene data show CDR1 as MGHRA and CDR2 as YSYEKL. The CDR3 contains 16 residues. The junction had 2 bases not matched to a gene; V was cut back by 3 bases and J by 2 bases. CDR3 loop: CASSQGQGTYNSPLHF. The DNA of the CDR3 is TGCGCCAGCAGCCAGGGACAGGGCACCTATAATTCACCCCTCCACTTT.

The V gene is TRBV29-1, the J gene TRBJ2-3, with TRBD2 as a possible D gene (6 bases). Trimming removed 3 bases at V and 6 bases at J, with 13 bases between. The germline CDR1 and CDR2 sequences are SQVTM and ANQGSEA. The length of the CDR3 is 13 residues. The DNA for the CDR3 is TGCAGCGTTGAGACGGGACTGGGGGATACGCAGTATTTT. This sequence encodes CSVETGLGDTQYF.

This chain uses TRBV5-1 with TRBJ2-3, with 7 bases aligning to TRBD1. CDR1 SGHRS and CDR2 YFSETQ come from the germline V gene. This CDR3 region has 14 residues. Germline trimming cut 4 bases from V and 2 bases from J; bases unmatched to any gene: 4. CDR3 sequence reads: CASSLGQLTDTQYF. The DNA for the CDR3 is TGCGCCAGCAGCCTGGGACAGCTCACAGATACGCAGTATTTT.

This clone has just one count. The CDR3 reads CASKGGQGSYNEQFF. The DNA for the CDR3 is TGTGCCAGCAAGGGGGGACAGGGATCCTACAATGAGCAGTTCTTC. The rearrangement joins TRBV28 to TRBJ2-1, with TRBD1 identical over 9 bases. Germline V gene data show CDR1 as MDHEN and CDR2 as SYDVKM. Germline trimming cut 7 bases from V and 1 base from J; bases unmatched to any gene: 5. The CDR3 extends over 15 amino acids.

Comment on this clone: At one boundary the junction diverges from the germline segment, which might be a read error. The CDR3, as DNA: TGCAGTGCTAGAGATTTCGAGGCCGTTTTT. It yields the protein CSARDFEAVF. The chain couples TRBV20-1 to TRBJ1-1; D unclear. The CDR3 consists of 10 residues. Germline CDR1 DFQATT, CDR2 SNEGSKA (reference sequence).

In its sample, this clone was seen a few times. The chain is built from TRBV27 and TRBJ2-2; 9 bases map to TRBD1. CDR3 size: 15 residues. The germline CDR1 and CDR2 sequences are MNHEY and SMNVEV (reference sequence). V shed 10 bases, J shed 6 bases, and the junction held 12 bases outside the gene matches. CDR3 nucleotide sequence: TGTGCCACTCTATCCGGGACAGGGCGGTCCGGGGAGCTGTTTTTT. The encoded protein is CATLSGTGRSGELFF.

The chain carries TRBV3-1 (or the pseudogene TRBV3-2) and TRBJ1-5; no definite D call. V lost 4 bases and J 2 bases, leaving 6 bases between the germline ends. Germline CDR1 is LGHDT and CDR2 is YNNKEL (reference sequence). This CDR3 is 13 amino acids long. CDR3 loop: CASSLAGNQPQHF. In DNA, the CDR3 is TGTGCCAGCAGCCTGGCTGGCAATCAGCCCCAGCATTTT.

The chain couples TRBV18 to TRBJ1-3, with unresolved D. The CDR3 extends over 15 amino acids. Germline V gene lookup returns CDR1 KGHSH and CDR2 LQKENI. V was trimmed by 2 bases and J by 0 bases, leaving 8 bases between them. Here the CDR3 DNA reads TGTGCCAGCTCACCAAAAAAGAGCTCTGGAAACACCATATATTTT. Protein product: CASSPKKSSGNTIYF.

This clone showed up just once. The chain has TRBV10-3 and TRBJ1-3; 7 bases are a match to TRBD1. CDR3 size: 16 residues. With V trimmed by 2 bases and J by 2 bases, 6 bases remained unmatched. CDR1 is ENHRY, CDR2 SYGVKD, per germline. The CDR3 loop is CAISERGQVAGNTIYF. The CDR3, as DNA: TGTGCCATCAGTGAGAGGGGGCAGGTCGCTGGAAACACCATATATTTT.

The chain has TRBV9 and TRBJ1-6; D is ambiguous. This CDR3 contains 14 residues. CDR1 and CDR2 (germline): SGDLS, YYNGEE. V shed 3 bases and J shed 4 bases, with 8 bases lying between them. Here the CDR3 DNA reads TGTGCCAGCAGCGACGGGTGGTATAATTCACCCCTCCACTTT. Protein sequence: CASSDGWYNSPLHF.

The chain has TRBV28 and TRBJ1-2, with a tentative D call TRBD1 (5 bases). Germline V gene lookup returns CDR1 MDHEN and CDR2 SYDVKM. The CDR3 length is 14 residues. The V and J ends lost 4 bases and 12 bases respectively, with 21 bases between them. The chain's CDR3 is CASSSPPDSFINTF. In nucleotides, the CDR3 is TGTGCCAGCAGTTCTCCTCCTGACAGCTTTATTAACACCTTC.

The V and J genes are TRBV28 and TRBJ1-4; D is perhaps TRBD1 (5 bases). The CDR3 is made up of 16 amino acids. The V gene lost 0 bases and the J gene lost 0 bases, with 8 bases spanning the gap. Per the germline V gene, CDR1 is MDHEN and CDR2 is SYDVKM. Written as DNA, the CDR3 is TGTGCCAGCAGTTTATGGCAGGGATCAACTAATGAAAAACTGTTTTTT. It specifies CASSLWQGSTNEKLFF. Full variable domain (outside the CDR3, taken from reference TRBV28 and TRBJ1-4): DVKVTQSSRYLVKRTGEKVFLECVQDMDHENMFWYRQDPGLGLRLIYFSYDVKMKEKGDIPEGYSVSREKKERFSLILESASTNQTSMYLCASSLWQGSTNEKLFFGSGTQLSVL.

This clone appeared once. J is TRBJ1-6 and V is TRBV6-4, with 11 bases identical to TRBD1. From germline, CDR1 is MRHNA and CDR2 SNTAGT. J was trimmed by 8 bases and V by 7 bases; bases with no gene match: 1. The CDR3 is 13 residues long. The CDR3 DNA is TGTGCCAGCAAGGGACAGGGGGATTCACCCCTCCACTTT. Encoded protein: CASKGQGDSPLHF.

V gene TRBV24-1 combines with J gene TRBJ2-1; 10 positions match TRBD2. V shed 2 bases and J 8 bases; nucleotides not matched to a gene: 8. The CDR3 contains 16 residues. Germline V gives CDR1 KGHDR, CDR2 SFDVKD. The CDR3 is CATSDSAAGGRDEQFF. In nucleotides, the CDR3 is TGTGCCACCAGTGATTCGGCAGCGGGGGGGCGGGATGAGCAGTTCTTC.

The rearrangement joins TRBV2 to TRBJ1-6; 9 nucleotides match TRBD1. Germline loops: CDR1 SNHLY, CDR2 FYNNEI. V shed 7 bases, J shed 8 bases, and the junction held 3 bases outside the gene matches. The CDR3 extends over 13 amino acids. The CDR3 protein is CASKGQGDSPLHF. Here the CDR3 DNA reads TGTGCCAGCAAGGGACAGGGTGATTCACCCCTCCACTTT.

This chain uses TRBV11-3 with TRBJ2-3, with 8 bases matching TRBD2. This CDR3 has 15 residues. V was pared by 1 base and J by 1 base, with 1 base of the junction left unmatched. The germline V gene has CDR1 SGHNT and CDR2 YENEEA. Here the CDR3 reads CASSLALAGTDTQYF. The CDR3, as DNA: TGTGCCAGCAGCTTAGCACTAGCGGGCACAGATACGCAGTATTTT.

The chain links TRBV14 to TRBJ2-7, with D unresolved. Germline V gene data show CDR1 as SGHDN and CDR2 as FVKESK. The V and J ends lost 3 bases and 2 bases respectively, with 5 bases between them. The CDR3 totals 12 residues. The CDR3 loop is CASSQYAYEQYV. Written as DNA, the CDR3 is TGTGCCAGCAGCCAGTATGCCTACGAGCAGTACGTC.

The gene calls are TRBV7-9 and TRBJ2-4; D not certain. CDR1 SEHNR and CDR2 FQNEAQ come from the germline V gene (reference sequence). This CDR3 spans 12 amino acids. Trimming took off 5 bases at V and 8 bases at J, with 10 bases between the two ends. The CDR3 loop reads CASSQNHDIQYF. As DNA, the CDR3 is TGTGCCAGCAGCCAGAATCACGACATTCAGTACTTC. Drawing the rest from reference TRBV7-9 and TRBJ2-4, the complete variable domain is DTGVSQNPRHKITKRGQNVTFRCDPISEHNRLYWYRQTLGQGPEFLTYFQNEAQLEKSRLLSDRFSAERPKGSFSTLEIQRTEQGDSAMYLCASSQNHDIQYFGAGTRLSVL.

J is TRBJ2-5 and V is TRBV5-1, with D unclear. V dropped 5 bases and J dropped 2 bases, with 4 bases sitting between them. The CDR3 runs to 11 residues. Germline lookup yields CDR1 SGHRS and CDR2 YFSETQ. The CDR3 coding sequence is TGCGCCAGCAGTTTACAAGAGACCCAGTACTTC. It encodes CASSLQETQYF.

The rearrangement links TRBV6-5 to TRBJ2-7; TRBD1 matches at 8 bases. CDR1 and CDR2 (germline): MNHEY, SVGAGI. V lost 6 bases, J lost 0 bases, and 7 bases stayed unmatched. CDR3 length: 15 amino acids. The CDR3 coding sequence is TGTGCCAGCAGGAACAGGGGGACCAGCTCCTACGAGCAGTACTTC. Translated: CASRNRGTSSYEQYF.

The chain has TRBV5-6 and TRBJ1-6, with 8 nucleotides matching TRBD1. The germline V gene encodes CDR1 SGHDT and CDR2 YYEEEE. CDR3 size: 15 residues. J gave up 10 bases and V 6 bases, and 12 bases lay outside the gene matches. CDR3 DNA: TGTGCCAGCACTCGGAAGGACAGGGCGGGGTCACCCCTCCACTTT. Protein: CASTRKDRAGSPLHF. Full variable domain (rest looked up from reference TRBV5-6 and TRBJ1-6): DAGVTQSPTHLIKTRGQQVTLRCSPKSGHDTVSWYQQALGQGPQFIFQYYEEEERQRGNFPDRFSGHQFPNYSSELNVNALLLGDSALYLCASTRKDRAGSPLHFGNGTRLTVT.